This T cell receptor (beta chain) comes out of a study of CD8+ T cells in alopecia areata. RNA, once extracted, was reverse transcribed into cDNA for use as the sequencing template. Sequencing used immunoSEQ multiplex PCR; TCRdb keeps in-frame clones, though not all of them. The sample consists of 150,000 to 200,000 clones, approximately 57% of them appearing once. The treatment was: oral pan-JAK inhibitor, 5-10 mg twice daily. This CDR3 has 14 residues. V was clipped by 5 bases and J by 7 bases; unmatched bases: 10. Germline lookup yields CDR1 MNHEY and CDR2 SMNVEV (reference sequence). The starting material was CD4+ T cells sorted from blood, obtained at week 24, from a patient treated with tofacitinib. The TCR was taken from a human donor with alopecia areata. This sequence joins TRBV27 and TRBJ1-2; 7 bases are shared with TRBD1. CDR3 sequence reads: CASSLPGGQGGYTF. The CDR3 bases are TGTGCCAGCAGTCTCCCAGGGGGACAAGGTGGCTACACCTTC.